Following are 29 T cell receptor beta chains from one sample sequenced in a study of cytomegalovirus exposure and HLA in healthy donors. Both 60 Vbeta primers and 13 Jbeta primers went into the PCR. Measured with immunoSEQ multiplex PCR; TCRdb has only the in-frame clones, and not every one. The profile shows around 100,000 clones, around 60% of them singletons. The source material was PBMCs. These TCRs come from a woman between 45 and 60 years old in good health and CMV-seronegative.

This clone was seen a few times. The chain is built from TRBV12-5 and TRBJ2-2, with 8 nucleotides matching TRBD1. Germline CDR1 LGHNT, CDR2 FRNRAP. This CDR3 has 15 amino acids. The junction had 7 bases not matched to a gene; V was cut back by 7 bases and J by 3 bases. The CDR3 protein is CASAQGAGDTGELFF. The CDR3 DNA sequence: TGTGCTAGTGCCCAGGGGGCAGGGGACACCGGGGAGCTGTTTTTT.

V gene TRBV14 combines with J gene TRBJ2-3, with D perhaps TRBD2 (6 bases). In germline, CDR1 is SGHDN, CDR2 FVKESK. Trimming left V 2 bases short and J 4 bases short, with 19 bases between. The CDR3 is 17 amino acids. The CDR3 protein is CASSQRLGASVADTQYF. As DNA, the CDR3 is TGTGCCAGCAGCCAAAGATTGGGAGCTAGCGTTGCAGATACGCAGTATTTT.

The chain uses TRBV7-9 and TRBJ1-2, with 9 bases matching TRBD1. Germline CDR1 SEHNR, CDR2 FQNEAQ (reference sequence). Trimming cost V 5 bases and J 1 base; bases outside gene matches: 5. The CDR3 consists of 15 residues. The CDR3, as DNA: TGTGCCAGCAGCCAGGGACAGGGATATAACTATGGCTACACCTTC. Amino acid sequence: CASSQGQGYNYGYTF.

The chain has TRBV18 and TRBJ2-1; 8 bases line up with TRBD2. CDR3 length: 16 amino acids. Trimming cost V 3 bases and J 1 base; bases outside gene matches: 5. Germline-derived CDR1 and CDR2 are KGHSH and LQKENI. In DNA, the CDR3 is TGTGCCAGCTCACCTGCGCTAGCGGGTTCCTACAATGAGCAGTTCTTC. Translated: CASSPALAGSYNEQFF.

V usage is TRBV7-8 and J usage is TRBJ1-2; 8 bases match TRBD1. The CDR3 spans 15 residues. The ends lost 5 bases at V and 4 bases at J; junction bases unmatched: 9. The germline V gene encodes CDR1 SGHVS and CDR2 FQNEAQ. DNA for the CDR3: TGTGCCAGCAGCCTAGAGGGGACAGGCATCTATGGCTACACCTTC. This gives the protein CASSLEGTGIYGYTF.

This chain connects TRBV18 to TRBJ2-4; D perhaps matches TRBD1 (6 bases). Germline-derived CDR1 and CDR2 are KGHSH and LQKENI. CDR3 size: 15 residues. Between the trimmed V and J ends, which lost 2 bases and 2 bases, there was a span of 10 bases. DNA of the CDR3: TGTGCCAGCTCACCATTGACAGGATCCAAAAACATTCAGTACTTC. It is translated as CASSPLTGSKNIQYF.

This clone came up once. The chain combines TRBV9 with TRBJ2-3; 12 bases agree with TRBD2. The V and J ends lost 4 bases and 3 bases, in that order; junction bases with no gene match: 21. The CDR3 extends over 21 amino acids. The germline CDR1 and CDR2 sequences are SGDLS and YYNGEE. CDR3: CASSFPSKGLAGGPSTDTQYF. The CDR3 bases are TGTGCCAGCAGCTTCCCTAGCAAGGGGCTAGCGGGAGGGCCATCGACAGATACGCAGTATTTT.

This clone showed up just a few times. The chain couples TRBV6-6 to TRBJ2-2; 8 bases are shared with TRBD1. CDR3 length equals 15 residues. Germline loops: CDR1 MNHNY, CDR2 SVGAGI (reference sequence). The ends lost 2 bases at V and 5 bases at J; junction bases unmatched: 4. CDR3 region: CASSYTRQGTGELFF. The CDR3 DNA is TGTGCCAGCAGTTACACAAGACAGGGGACCGGGGAGCTGTTTTTT.

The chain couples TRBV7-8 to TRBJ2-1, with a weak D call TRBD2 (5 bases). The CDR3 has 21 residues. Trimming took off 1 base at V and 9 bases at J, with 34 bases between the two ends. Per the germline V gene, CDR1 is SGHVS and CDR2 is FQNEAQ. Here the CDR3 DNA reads TGTGCCAGCAGCTTAGTCCGAATAAGCATAGCGATCCCGATCCAATCTGGTGAGCAGTTCTTC. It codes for CASSLVRISIAIPIQSGEQFF.

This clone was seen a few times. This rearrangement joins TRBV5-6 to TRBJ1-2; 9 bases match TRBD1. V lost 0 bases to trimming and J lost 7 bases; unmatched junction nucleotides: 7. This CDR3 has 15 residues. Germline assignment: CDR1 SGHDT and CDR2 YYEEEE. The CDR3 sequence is CASSLVGQGSSGYTF. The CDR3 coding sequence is TGTGCCAGCAGCTTGGTTGGACAGGGGTCGTCTGGCTACACCTTC.

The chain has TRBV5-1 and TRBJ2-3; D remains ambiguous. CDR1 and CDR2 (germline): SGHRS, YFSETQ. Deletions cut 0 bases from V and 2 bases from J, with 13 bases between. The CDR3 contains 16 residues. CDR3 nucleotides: TGCGCCAGCAGCTTGGATGTTAGCCTAGTCACAGATACGCAGTATTTT. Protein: CASSLDVSLVTDTQYF.

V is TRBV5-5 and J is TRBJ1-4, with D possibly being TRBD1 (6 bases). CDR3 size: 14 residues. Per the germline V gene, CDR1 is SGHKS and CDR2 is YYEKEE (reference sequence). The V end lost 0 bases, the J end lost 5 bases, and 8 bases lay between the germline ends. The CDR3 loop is CASSLGQGNEKLFF. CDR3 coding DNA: TGTGCCAGCAGCTTGGGGCAGGGGAATGAAAAACTGTTTTTT.

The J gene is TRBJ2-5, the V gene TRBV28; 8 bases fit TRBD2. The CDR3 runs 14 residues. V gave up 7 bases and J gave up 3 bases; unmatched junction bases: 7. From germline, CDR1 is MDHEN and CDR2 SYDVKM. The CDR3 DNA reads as TGTGCCAGCATGAACGGGAGGGCCGAAGAGACCCAGTACTTC. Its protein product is CASMNGRAEETQYF.

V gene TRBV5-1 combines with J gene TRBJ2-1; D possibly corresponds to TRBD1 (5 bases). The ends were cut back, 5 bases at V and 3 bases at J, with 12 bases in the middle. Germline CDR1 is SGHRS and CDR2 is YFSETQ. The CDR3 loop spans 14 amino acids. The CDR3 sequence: CASRETDSYNEQFF. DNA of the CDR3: TGCGCCAGCAGAGAAACCGACAGCTACAATGAGCAGTTCTTC.

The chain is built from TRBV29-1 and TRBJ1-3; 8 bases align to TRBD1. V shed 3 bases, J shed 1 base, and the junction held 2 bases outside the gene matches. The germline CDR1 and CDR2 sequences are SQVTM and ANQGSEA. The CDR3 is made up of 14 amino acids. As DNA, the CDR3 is TGCAGCGTTGATTGGACAGGGTCTGGAAACACCATATATTTT. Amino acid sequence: CSVDWTGSGNTIYF.

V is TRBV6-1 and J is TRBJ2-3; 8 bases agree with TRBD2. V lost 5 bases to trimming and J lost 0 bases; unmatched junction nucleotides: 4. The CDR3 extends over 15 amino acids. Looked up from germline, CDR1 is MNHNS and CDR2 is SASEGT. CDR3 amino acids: CASSTTSGSTDTQYF. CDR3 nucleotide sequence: TGTGCCAGCAGTACCACTAGCGGAAGCACAGATACGCAGTATTTT.

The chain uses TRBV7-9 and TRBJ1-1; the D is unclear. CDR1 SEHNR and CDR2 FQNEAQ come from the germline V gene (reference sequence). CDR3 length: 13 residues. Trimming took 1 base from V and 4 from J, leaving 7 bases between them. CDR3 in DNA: TGTGCCAGCAGCTTAGTTGAGGCCACTGAAGCTTTCTTT. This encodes CASSLVEATEAFF.

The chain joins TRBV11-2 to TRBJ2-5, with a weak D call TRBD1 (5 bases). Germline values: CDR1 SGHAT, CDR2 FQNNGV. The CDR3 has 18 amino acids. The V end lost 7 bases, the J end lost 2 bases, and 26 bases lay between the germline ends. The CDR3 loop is CASTIGARVHGNQETQYF. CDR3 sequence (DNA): TGTGCCAGCACCATTGGGGCTAGGGTCCACGGAAATCAAGAGACCCAGTACTTC.

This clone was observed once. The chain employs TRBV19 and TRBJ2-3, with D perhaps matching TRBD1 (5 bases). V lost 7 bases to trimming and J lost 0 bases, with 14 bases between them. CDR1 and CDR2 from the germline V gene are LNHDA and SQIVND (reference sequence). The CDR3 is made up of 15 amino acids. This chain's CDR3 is CASTRQITSTDTQYF. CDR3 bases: TGTGCCAGTACTCGACAGATTACTAGCACAGATACGCAGTATTTT.

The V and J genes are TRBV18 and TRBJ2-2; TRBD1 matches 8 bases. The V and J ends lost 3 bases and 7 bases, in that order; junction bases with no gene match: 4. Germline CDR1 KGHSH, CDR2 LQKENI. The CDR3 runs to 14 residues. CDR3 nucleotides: TGTGCCAGCTCACCCGACAGGGGCGGCGGGGAGCTGTTTTTT. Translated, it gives CASSPDRGGGELFF.

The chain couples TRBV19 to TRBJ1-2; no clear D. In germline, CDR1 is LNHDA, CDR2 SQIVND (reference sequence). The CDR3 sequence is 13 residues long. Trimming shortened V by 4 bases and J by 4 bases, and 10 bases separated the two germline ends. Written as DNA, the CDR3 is TGTGCCAGTAGTACGGAGCTCCCCTATGGCTACACCTTC. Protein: CASSTELPYGYTF.

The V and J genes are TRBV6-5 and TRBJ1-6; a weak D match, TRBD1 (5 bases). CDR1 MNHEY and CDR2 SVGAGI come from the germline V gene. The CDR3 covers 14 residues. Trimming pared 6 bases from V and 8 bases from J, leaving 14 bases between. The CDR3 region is CASRQNNRHSPLHF. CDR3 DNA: TGTGCCAGCAGACAGAATAACAGGCATTCACCCCTCCACTTT.

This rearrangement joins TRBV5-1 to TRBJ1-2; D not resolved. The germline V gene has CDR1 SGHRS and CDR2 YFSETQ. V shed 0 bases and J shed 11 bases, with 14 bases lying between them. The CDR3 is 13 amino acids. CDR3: CASSLASEERYTF. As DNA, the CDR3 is TGCGCCAGCAGCTTGGCCTCCGAGGAAAGGTACACCTTC.

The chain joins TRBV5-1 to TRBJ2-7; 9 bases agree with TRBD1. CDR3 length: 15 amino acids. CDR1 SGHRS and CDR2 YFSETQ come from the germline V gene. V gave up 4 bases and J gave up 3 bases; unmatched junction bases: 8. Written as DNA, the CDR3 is TGCGCCAGCAGCCCAAAGGACAGGGGCAGCTACGAGCAGTACTTC. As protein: CASSPKDRGSYEQYF.

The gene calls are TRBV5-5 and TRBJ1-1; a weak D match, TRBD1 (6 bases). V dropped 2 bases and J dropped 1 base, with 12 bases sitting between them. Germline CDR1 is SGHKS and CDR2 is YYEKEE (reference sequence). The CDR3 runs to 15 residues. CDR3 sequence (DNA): TGTGCCAGCAGCTTTCTGACAGGCCAGAACACTGAAGCTTTCTTT. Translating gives CASSFLTGQNTEAFF.

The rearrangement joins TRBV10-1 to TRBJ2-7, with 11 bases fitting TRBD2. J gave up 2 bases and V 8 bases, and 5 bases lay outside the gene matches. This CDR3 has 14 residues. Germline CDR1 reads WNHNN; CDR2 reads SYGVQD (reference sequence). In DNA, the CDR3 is TGCGCCAGCCCCGGGACTAGCGGACCCTACGAGCAGTACTTC. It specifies CASPGTSGPYEQYF.

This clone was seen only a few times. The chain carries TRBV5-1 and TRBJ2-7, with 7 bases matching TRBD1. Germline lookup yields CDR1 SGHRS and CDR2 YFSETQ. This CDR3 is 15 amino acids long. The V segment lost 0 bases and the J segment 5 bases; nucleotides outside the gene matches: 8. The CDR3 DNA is TGCGCCAGCAGCTTGGTGGCAGGGGGTAGCAACGAGCAGTACTTC. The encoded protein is CASSLVAGGSNEQYF. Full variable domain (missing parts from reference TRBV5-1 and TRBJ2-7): KAGVTQTPRYLIKTRGQQVTLSCSPISGHRSVSWYQQTPGQGLQFLFEYFSETQRNKGNFPGRFSGRQFSNSRSEMNVSTLELGDSALYLCASSLVAGGSNEQYFGPGTRLTVT.

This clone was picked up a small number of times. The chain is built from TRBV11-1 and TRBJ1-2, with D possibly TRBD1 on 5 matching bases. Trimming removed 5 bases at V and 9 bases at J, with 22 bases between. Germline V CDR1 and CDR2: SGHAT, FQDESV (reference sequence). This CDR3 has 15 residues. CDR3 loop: CASSHPQVDGGSYTF. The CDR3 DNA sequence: TGTGCCAGCAGCCACCCCCAGGTGGACGGGGGAAGCTACACCTTC. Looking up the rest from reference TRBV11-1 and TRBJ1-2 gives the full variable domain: EAEVAQSPRYKITEKSQAVAFWCDPISGHATLYWYRQILGQGPELLVQFQDESVVDDSQLPKDRFSAERLKGVDSTLKIQPAELGDSAMYLCASSHPQVDGGSYTFGSGTRLTVV.

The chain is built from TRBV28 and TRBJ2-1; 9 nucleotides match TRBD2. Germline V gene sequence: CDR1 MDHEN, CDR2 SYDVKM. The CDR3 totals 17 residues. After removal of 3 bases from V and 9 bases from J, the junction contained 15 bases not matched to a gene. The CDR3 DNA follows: TGTGCCAGCAGTTTGGACGGACTAGCGACTACTCTACTTGAGCAGTTCTTC. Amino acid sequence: CASSLDGLATTLLEQFF.